This is a list of T cell receptor beta chains from one sample in a study of T cell responses to AZD1222 COVID-19 vaccine. The repertoire was sequenced with immunoSEQ multiplex PCR; TCRdb's copy has only in-frame clones and lacks some. The data hold approximately 130,000 clones, with 85% to 90% observed a single time. Sequences were derived from peripheral blood, sampled on day 0 of MenACWY control vaccination. The receptors here all came from an adult in good health. Each CDR3 is given with its conserved first and last residue. D genes are given only for firm matches. Some rows have no size entry. The others give once, few or many, or a class for an expanded clone.

D,size,J,V,CDR3,DNA
TRBD1,.,TRBJ2-3,TRBV6-2/TRBV6-3,CASSSNSQGTDTQYF,TGTGCCAGCAGTTCCAACTCACAGGGGACAGATACGCAGTATTTT
.,.,TRBJ2-7,TRBV15,CATREQHDPPSYEQYF,TGTGCCACCAGGGAACAGCACGATCCACCCTCCTACGAGCAGTACTTC
.,.,TRBJ1-5,TRBV5-6,CASSLRSGISNQPQHF,TGTGCCAGCAGCTTGAGGTCAGGGATAAGCAATCAGCCCCAGCATTTT
.,.,TRBJ2-1,TRBV6-4,CASSSTENEQFF,TGTGCCAGCAGTTCGACCGAGAATGAGCAGTTCTTC
TRBD1,.,TRBJ1-1,TRBV4-1,CASSQETGVPEAFF,TGCGCCAGCAGCCAAGAGACAGGGGTCCCTGAAGCTTTCTTT
.,.,TRBJ2-1,TRBV6-5,CASSAGVGSYNEQFF,TGTGCCAGCAGCGCCGGAGTGGGGTCCTACAATGAGCAGTTCTTC
.,.,TRBJ2-4,TRBV27,CASSRNMLAKNIQYF,TGTGCCAGCAGTCGGAACATGCTAGCCAAAAACATTCAGTACTTC
TRBD1,.,TRBJ2-1,TRBV27,CASSSTGGGGVVNEQFF,TGTGCCAGCAGTTCCACAGGGGGAGGAGGTGTAGTAAATGAGCAGTTCTTC
TRBD1,.,TRBJ2-7,TRBV5-1,CASSGGTGGDEQYF,TGCGCCAGCAGCGGGGGAACAGGGGGCGACGAGCAGTACTTC
.,.,TRBJ1-1,TRBV20-1,CSASRPGEGTEAFF,TGCAGTGCTAGTCGGCCAGGGGAGGGGACTGAAGCTTTCTTT
.,.,TRBJ2-2,TRBV4-2,CASSQEDRPLTGELFF,TGTGCCAGCAGCCAAGAAGACCGACCACTTACCGGGGAGCTGTTTTTT
.,.,TRBJ1-5,TRBV30,CAWSVQGAQPQHF,TGTGCCTGGAGTGTACAGGGAGCTCAGCCCCAGCATTTT
.,.,TRBJ1-2,TRBV25-1,CASNRWGAGGYTF,TGTGCCAGCAACAGGTGGGGGGCAGGAGGCTACACCTTC
TRBD2,once,TRBJ2-7,TRBV6-5,CASSYNGLAADLEQYF,TGTGCCAGCAGTTACAACGGACTAGCGGCCGATCTTGAGCAGTACTTC
.,.,TRBJ1-5,TRBV6-5,CASSYSSGDQPQHF,TGTGCCAGCAGTTACAGCTCGGGGGATCAGCCCCAGCATTTT
TRBD1,.,TRBJ2-4,TRBV5-1,CASSPGQGENIQYF,TGCGCCAGCAGCCCGGGACAGGGGGAAAACATTCAGTACTTC
.,.,TRBJ2-5,TRBV7-2,CASSPPGAGETQYF,TGTGCCAGCAGCCCCCCGGGCGCTGGGGAGACCCAGTACTTC
.,.,TRBJ1-2,TRBV7-2,CASSTAGQGSYGYTF,TGTGCCAGCAGCACCGCGGGACAAGGAAGCTATGGCTACACCTTC
TRBD1,.,TRBJ1-2,TRBV24-1,CATGGTVDGYTF,TGTGCCACCGGAGGGACAGTAGATGGCTACACCTTC
.,.,TRBJ1-1,TRBV9,CASSVGGQTEAFF,TGTGCCAGCAGCGTAGGGGGTCAGACTGAAGCTTTCTTT